This T cell receptor beta chain was sequenced during a study of T-cell reconstitution after alpha-beta-depleted transplantation in children. This clonotype was recorded only once. Being one base from a much bigger clone, this may be a read error. Preparation of the TCRbeta library used unique molecular identifiers. TCRdb reprocessed the PCR reads with MiXCR, giving one entry per CDR3 protein. The table shows over 550,000 distinct CDR3 sequences, with about 10% occurring only once. V gave up 1 base and J gave up 7 bases, with 1 base separating them. CDR3 size: 11 residues. From germline, CDR1 is ENHRY and CDR2 SYGVKD.

This receptor was identified in a human donor who donated a stem cell graft to a child with acute myeloid leukemia. The chain employs TRBV10-3 and TRBJ2-2; D is unresolved. The source was PBMCs from the stem cell graft donor, collected from the stem cell graft. Written as DNA, the CDR3 is TGTGCCATCAGTGAGTTCGGGGAGCTGTTTTTT. It is translated as CAISEFGELFF.